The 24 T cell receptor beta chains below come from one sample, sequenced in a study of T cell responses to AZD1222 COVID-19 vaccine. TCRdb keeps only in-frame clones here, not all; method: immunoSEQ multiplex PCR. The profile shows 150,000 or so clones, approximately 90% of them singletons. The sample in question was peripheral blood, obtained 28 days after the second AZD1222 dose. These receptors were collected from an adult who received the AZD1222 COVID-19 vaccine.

CDR3 sequence (DNA): TGTGCCAGCAGCTTAGTAAATTTTTTCGGCCAGGGAGGGCAGTACTTC. This codes for CASSLVNFFGQGGQYF. The chain links TRBV7-2 to TRBJ2-7; a weak D match, TRBD2 (6 bases). In germline, CDR1 is SGHTA, CDR2 FQGNSA. With 1 base removed from V and 9 bases from J, the gap between germline ends came to 22 bases. This CDR3 contains 16 residues.

The CDR3 here is CASSQPGSSYEQYF. As DNA, the CDR3 is TGTGCCAGCAGCCAACCAGGGAGCTCCTACGAGCAGTACTTC. The chain has TRBV14 and TRBJ2-7; D possibly uses TRBD1 or TRBD2 (5 bases each). Germline loops: CDR1 SGHDN, CDR2 FVKESK. V shed 2 bases and J shed 0 bases, with 8 bases lying between them. This CDR3 comprises 14 residues.

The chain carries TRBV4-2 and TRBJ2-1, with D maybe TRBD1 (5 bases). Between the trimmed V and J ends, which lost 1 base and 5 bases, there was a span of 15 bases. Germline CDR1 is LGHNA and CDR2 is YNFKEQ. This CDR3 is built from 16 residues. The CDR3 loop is CASSQARPGLHNEQFF. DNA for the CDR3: TGTGCCAGCAGCCAAGCGAGGCCAGGGCTCCACAATGAGCAGTTCTTC.

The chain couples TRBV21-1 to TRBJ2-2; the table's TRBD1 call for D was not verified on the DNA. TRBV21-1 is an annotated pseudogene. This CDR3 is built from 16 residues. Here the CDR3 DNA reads TGTGCCAGCCCAGAAGGGGCAGAAACCAACACCGGGGAGCTGTTTTTT. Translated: CASPEGAETNTGELFF.

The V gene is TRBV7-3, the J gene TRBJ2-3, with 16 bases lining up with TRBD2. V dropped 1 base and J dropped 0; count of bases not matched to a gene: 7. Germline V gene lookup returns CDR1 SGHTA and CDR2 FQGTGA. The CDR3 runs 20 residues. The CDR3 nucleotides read TGTGCCAGCAGCTTAAAACCCCCGGGACTAGCGGGAGGGAGCACAGATACGCAGTATTTT. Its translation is CASSLKPPGLAGGSTDTQYF. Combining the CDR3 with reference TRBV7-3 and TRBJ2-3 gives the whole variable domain GAGVSQTPSNKVTEKGKYVELRCDPISGHTALYWYRQSLGQGPEFLIYFQGTGAADDSGLPNDRFFAVRPEGSVSTLKIQRTERGDSAVYLCASSLKPPGLAGGSTDTQYFGPGTRLTVL.

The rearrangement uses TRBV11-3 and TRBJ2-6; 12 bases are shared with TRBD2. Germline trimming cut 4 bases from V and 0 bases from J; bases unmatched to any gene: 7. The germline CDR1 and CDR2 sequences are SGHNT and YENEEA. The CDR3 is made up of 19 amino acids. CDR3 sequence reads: CASSYPLAGGSSGANVLTF. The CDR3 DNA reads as TGTGCCAGCAGCTACCCCCTAGCGGGAGGGAGCTCTGGGGCCAACGTCCTGACTTTC.

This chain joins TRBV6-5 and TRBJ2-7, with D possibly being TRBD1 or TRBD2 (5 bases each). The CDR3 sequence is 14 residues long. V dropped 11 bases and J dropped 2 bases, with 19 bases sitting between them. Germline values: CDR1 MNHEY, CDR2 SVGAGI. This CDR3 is CAVNRDLGPYEQYF. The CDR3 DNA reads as TGTGCCGTCAACCGGGACCTAGGCCCCTACGAGCAGTACTTC.

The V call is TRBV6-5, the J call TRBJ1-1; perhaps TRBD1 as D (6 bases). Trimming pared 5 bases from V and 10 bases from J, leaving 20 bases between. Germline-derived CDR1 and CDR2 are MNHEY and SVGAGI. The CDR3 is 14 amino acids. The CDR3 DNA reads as TGTGCCAGCAGTACAAACACAGGGACGGTGGTAGCTTTCTTT. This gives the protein CASSTNTGTVVAFF.

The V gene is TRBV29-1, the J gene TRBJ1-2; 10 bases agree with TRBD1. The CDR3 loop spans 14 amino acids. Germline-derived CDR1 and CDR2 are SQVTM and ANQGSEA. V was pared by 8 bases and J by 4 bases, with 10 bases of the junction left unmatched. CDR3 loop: CSPRPGQGLYGYTF. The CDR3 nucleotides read TGCAGCCCCCGCCCGGGACAGGGGCTCTATGGCTACACCTTC.

For the CDR3, the DNA is TGTGCCTGGAGCGCCGGACTAGCGGGAGTTGGCGAGCAGTACTTC. This codes for CAWSAGLAGVGEQYF. V and J are TRBV30 and TRBJ2-7, with 13 bases aligning to TRBD2. CDR1 and CDR2 (germline): GTSNPN, SVGIG (reference sequence). This CDR3 is built from 15 residues. V lost 3 bases to trimming and J lost 6 bases; unmatched junction nucleotides: 8.

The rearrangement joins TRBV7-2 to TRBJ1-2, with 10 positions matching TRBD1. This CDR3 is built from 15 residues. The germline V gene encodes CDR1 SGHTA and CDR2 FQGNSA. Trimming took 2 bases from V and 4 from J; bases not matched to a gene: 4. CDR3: CASSLSGTGAYGYTF. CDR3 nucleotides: TGTGCCAGCAGCTTAAGCGGGACAGGGGCCTATGGCTACACCTTC.

CDR3 region: CASSPRQGLTEAFF. CDR3 nucleotide sequence: TGTGCCAGCAGTCCGCGACAGGGGCTCACTGAAGCTTTCTTT. The chain has TRBV6-6 and TRBJ1-1; TRBD1 agrees at 8 bases. The CDR3 extends over 14 amino acids. From germline, CDR1 is MNHNY and CDR2 SVGAGI (reference sequence). V trimming: 5 bases; J trimming: 4 bases; junction bases outside the gene matches: 6.

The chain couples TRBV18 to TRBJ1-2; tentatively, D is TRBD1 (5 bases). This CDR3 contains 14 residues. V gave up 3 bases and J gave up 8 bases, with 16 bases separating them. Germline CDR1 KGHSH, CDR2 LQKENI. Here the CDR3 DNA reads TGTGCCAGCTCACCGATGACAGACGGTGCAGGCTACACCTTC. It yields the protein CASSPMTDGAGYTF. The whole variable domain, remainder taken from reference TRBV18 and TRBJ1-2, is NAGVMQNPRHLVRRRGQEARLRCSPMKGHSHVYWYRQLPEEGLKFMVYLQKENIIDESGMPKERFSAEFPKEGPSILRIQQVVRGDSAAYFCASSPMTDGAGYTFGSGTRLTVV.

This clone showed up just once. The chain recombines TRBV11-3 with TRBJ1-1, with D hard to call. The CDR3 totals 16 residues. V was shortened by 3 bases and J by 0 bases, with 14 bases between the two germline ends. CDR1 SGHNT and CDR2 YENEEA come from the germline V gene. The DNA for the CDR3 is TGTGCCAGCAGCTTCGGGTTCCGACTAATGAACACTGAAGCTTTCTTT. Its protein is CASSFGFRLMNTEAFF. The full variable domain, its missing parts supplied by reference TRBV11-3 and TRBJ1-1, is EAGVVQSPRYKIIEKKQPVAFWCNPISGHNTLYWYLQNLGQGPELLIRYENEEAVDDSQLPKDRFSAERLKGVDSTLKIQPAELGDSAVYLCASSFGFRLMNTEAFFGQGTRLTVV.

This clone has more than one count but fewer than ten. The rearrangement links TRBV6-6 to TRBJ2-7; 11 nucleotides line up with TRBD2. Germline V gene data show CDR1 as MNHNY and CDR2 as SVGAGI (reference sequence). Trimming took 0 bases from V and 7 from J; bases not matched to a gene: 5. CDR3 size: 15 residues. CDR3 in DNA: TGTGCCAGCAGTTACTCACCGGGACTAGCGGAAGAGCAGTACTTC. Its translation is CASSYSPGLAEEQYF.

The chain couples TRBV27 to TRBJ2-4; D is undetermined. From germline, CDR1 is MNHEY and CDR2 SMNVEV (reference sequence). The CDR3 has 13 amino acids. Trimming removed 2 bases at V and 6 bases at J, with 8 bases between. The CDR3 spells CASSLGPTNIQYF. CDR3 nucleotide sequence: TGTGCCAGCAGTTTAGGCCCGACAAACATTCAGTACTTC.

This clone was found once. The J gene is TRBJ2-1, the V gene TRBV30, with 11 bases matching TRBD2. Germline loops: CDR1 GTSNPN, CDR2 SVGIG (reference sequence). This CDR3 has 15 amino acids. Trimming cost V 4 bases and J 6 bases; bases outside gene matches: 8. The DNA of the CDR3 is TGTGCCTGGAAGGAAGGGGGACTAGCGGCCAATGAGCAGTTCTTC. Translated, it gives CAWKEGGLAANEQFF.

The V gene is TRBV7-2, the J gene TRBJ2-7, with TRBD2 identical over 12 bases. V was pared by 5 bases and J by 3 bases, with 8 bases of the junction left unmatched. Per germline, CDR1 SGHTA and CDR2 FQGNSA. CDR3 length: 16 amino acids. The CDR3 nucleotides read TGTGCCAGCAGCGGTTTAACTAGCGGGGGGATCTACGAGCAGTACTTC. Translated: CASSGLTSGGIYEQYF.

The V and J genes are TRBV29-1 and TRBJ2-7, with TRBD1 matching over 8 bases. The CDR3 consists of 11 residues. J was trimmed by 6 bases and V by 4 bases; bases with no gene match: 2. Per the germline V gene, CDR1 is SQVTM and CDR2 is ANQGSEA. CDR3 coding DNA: TGCAGCGTTGCAGGGGGCGGCGAGCAGTACTTC. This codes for CSVAGGGEQYF.

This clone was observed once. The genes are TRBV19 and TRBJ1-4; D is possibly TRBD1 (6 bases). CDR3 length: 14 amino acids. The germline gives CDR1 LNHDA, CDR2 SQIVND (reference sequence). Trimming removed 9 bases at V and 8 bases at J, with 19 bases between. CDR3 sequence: CARRGTGAWEKLFF. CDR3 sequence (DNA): TGTGCCAGACGAGGGACGGGGGCTTGGGAAAAACTGTTTTTT.

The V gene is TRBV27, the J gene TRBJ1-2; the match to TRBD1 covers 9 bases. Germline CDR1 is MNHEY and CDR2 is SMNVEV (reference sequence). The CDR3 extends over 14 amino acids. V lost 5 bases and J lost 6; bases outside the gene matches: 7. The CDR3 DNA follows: TGTGCCAGCAGTGCCCCTGGGACAGGGCATGGCTACACCTTC. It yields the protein CASSAPGTGHGYTF.

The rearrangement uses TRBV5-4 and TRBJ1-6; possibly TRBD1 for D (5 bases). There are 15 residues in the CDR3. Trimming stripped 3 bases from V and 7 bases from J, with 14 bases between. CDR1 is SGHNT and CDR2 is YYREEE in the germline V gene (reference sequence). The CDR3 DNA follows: TGTGCCAGCAGCTCCCTGAGGACACCCAATTCACCCCTCCACTTT. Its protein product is CASSSLRTPNSPLHF.

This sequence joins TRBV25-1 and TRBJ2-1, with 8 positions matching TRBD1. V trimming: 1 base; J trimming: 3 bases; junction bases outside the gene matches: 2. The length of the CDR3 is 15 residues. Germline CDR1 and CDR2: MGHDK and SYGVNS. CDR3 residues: CASSELGQDYNEQFF. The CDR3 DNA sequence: TGTGCCAGCAGTGAATTGGGACAGGACTACAATGAGCAGTTCTTC. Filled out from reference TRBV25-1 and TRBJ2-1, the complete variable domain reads EADIYQTPRYLVIGTGKKITLECSQTMGHDKMYWYQQDPGMELHLIHYSYGVNSTEKGDLSSESTVSRIRTEHFPLTLESARPSHTSQYLCASSELGQDYNEQFFGPGTRLTVL.

CDR3 protein: CASSWGESLTDTQYF. CDR3 coding DNA: TGTGCCAGCAGTTGGGGGGAGTCCCTCACAGATACGCAGTATTTT. The rearrangement uses TRBV6-2 or TRBV6-3 and TRBJ2-3; TRBD2 might be the D (6 bases). The V gene lost 4 bases and the J gene lost 2 bases, with 13 bases spanning the gap. The CDR3 spans 15 residues. Germline V CDR1 and CDR2: MNHEY, SVGEGT.